These 14 T cell receptor beta chains were sequenced from one sample in a study of blood T cell repertoires in COVID-19. Method: immunoSEQ multiplex PCR; TCRdb's copy keeps in-frame clones and lacks some. The profile shows 150,000 to 200,000 clones, roughly nine tenths of them singletons. The specimen sequenced was peripheral blood. The receptors come from a man between 18 and 35 years old with acute or convalescent COVID-19.

The chain is built from TRBV19 and TRBJ2-1, with TRBD2 matching 11 bases. Germline-derived CDR1 and CDR2 are LNHDA and SQIVND (reference sequence). The length of the CDR3 is 15 residues. Germline trimming cut 6 bases from V and 3 bases from J; bases unmatched to any gene: 4. CDR3 sequence (DNA): TGTGCCAGTAGGCCAACTAGCGGGGGCTACAATGAGCAGTTCTTC. Encoded protein: CASRPTSGGYNEQFF.

The CDR3 protein is CASSAPTTGRGAKNIQYF. In nucleotides, the CDR3 is TGTGCCAGCAGTGCGCCCACTACAGGGCGTGGGGCCAAAAACATTCAGTACTTC. The chain couples TRBV2 to TRBJ2-4, with TRBD1 as a possible D gene (6 bases). Between the trimmed V and J ends, which lost 4 bases and 1 base, there was a span of 20 bases. CDR3 length: 18 residues. Looked up from germline, CDR1 is SNHLY and CDR2 is FYNNEI.

CDR3 in DNA: TGTGCCAGCAGCCAACAGGGAAAACTTGAAGCTTTCTTT. It is translated as CASSQQGKLEAFF. J is TRBJ1-1 and V is TRBV4-2; D may be TRBD1 (5 bases). CDR3 length: 13 residues. Deletions cut 2 bases from V and 7 bases from J, with 11 bases between. Per germline, CDR1 LGHNA and CDR2 YNFKEQ.

V is TRBV5-1 and J is TRBJ2-3, with TRBD1 matching over 8 bases. Germline CDR1 is SGHRS and CDR2 is YFSETQ. The V gene end was trimmed by 2 bases and the J gene end by 5 bases; junction bases not matched to a gene: 10. This CDR3 is 16 amino acids long. The CDR3 DNA is TGCGCCAGCAGCTTTAAACCCCAGGGGGCTGGAGATACGCAGTATTTT. This encodes CASSFKPQGAGDTQYF.

J is TRBJ1-2 and V is TRBV9; TRBD1 matches at 9 bases. This CDR3 comprises 16 residues. Germline CDR1 is SGDLS and CDR2 is YYNGEE. Trimming removed 2 bases from V and 2 bases from J; junction bases left unmatched: 7. The CDR3 spells CASSVKQGAINYGYTF. As DNA, the CDR3 is TGTGCCAGCAGCGTTAAACAGGGGGCGATCAACTATGGCTACACCTTC. The complete variable domain, with remaining parts taken from reference TRBV9 and TRBJ1-2, reads DSGVTQTPKHLITATGQRVTLRCSPRSGDLSVYWYQQSLDQGLQFLIQYYNGEERAKGNILERFSAQQFPDLHSELNLSSLELGDSALYFCASSVKQGAINYGYTFGSGTRLTVV.

J is TRBJ2-5 and V is TRBV5-1; 9 nucleotides align to TRBD1. CDR3 size: 15 residues. V lost 4 bases and J lost 1; bases outside the gene matches: 5. Germline V gene data show CDR1 as SGHRS and CDR2 as YFSETQ. The CDR3, as DNA: TGCGCCAGCAGCACAAAGACAGGGGGCCAAGAGACCCAGTACTTC. It is translated as CASSTKTGGQETQYF.

The chain couples TRBV7-9 to TRBJ2-7; 8 bases align to TRBD2. Germline assignment: CDR1 SEHNR and CDR2 FQNEAQ (reference sequence). The CDR3 loop spans 15 amino acids. The ends lost 4 bases at V and 3 bases at J; junction bases unmatched: 8. The CDR3: CASSYLSGGGYEQYF. The CDR3 nucleotides are TGTGCCAGCAGCTACTTGAGCGGGGGCGGCTACGAGCAGTACTTC.

The chain couples TRBV19 to TRBJ2-2, with 10 bases identical to TRBD2. J lost 5 bases, V lost 1 base, and 4 bases had no gene match. The V gene's germline CDR1 is LNHDA and CDR2 SQIVND (reference sequence). The length of the CDR3 is 16 residues. The CDR3 DNA reads TGTGCCAGTAGTATAGCTAGCGGGGGAGTTACCGGGGAGCTGTTTTTT. This encodes CASSIASGGVTGELFF.

This chain uses TRBV20-1 with TRBJ2-7; no definite D call. The CDR3 is made up of 12 amino acids. V was shortened by 3 bases and J by 3 bases, with 9 bases between the two germline ends. Germline-derived CDR1 and CDR2 are DFQATT and SNEGSKA (reference sequence). CDR3 nucleotide sequence: TGCAGTGCTAGTATTGGCGGCTACGAGCAGTACTTC. The encoded protein is CSASIGGYEQYF.

V and J are TRBV30 and TRBJ2-3; TRBD2 aligns across 11 bases. J lost 6 bases, V lost 4 bases, and 6 bases had no gene match. Germline V gene lookup returns CDR1 GTSNPN and CDR2 SVGIG (reference sequence). This CDR3 has 14 amino acids. The CDR3 protein is CAWIYSGGVDTQYF. The CDR3 DNA follows: TGTGCCTGGATCTATAGCGGGGGGGTCGATACGCAGTATTTT.

The chain is built from TRBV19 and TRBJ2-6; weak D call: TRBD1 (5 bases). Germline V gene lookup returns CDR1 LNHDA and CDR2 SQIVND (reference sequence). V lost 5 bases and J lost 1, with 15 bases in between. CDR3 length: 17 amino acids. The CDR3 sequence: CASSAGYRGSGANVLTF. CDR3 DNA: TGTGCCAGTAGTGCAGGGTACCGCGGTTCTGGGGCCAACGTCCTGACTTTC.

V usage is TRBV28 and J usage is TRBJ1-2; 7 bases align to TRBD1. The ends lost 6 bases at V and 8 bases at J; junction bases unmatched: 6. Germline-derived CDR1 and CDR2 are MDHEN and SYDVKM. The CDR3 has 12 residues. The CDR3 sequence: CASRADREGYTF. The CDR3 nucleotides read TGTGCCAGCAGGGCTGACAGGGAAGGCTACACCTTC.

This clone was picked up one time. The gene calls are TRBV5-1 and TRBJ1-3; D might be TRBD1 (5 bases). The CDR3 has 17 amino acids. Trimming removed 0 bases from V and 2 bases from J, with 15 bases in between. The germline V gene encodes CDR1 SGHRS and CDR2 YFSETQ. The CDR3 protein is CASSLAPSGSAGNTIYF. CDR3 DNA: TGCGCCAGCAGCTTGGCTCCTTCAGGGTCTGCTGGAAACACCATATATTTT.

This rearrangement joins TRBV4-1 to TRBJ1-1; 8 bases are shared with TRBD1. CDR3 length: 15 residues. The germline V gene encodes CDR1 MGHRA and CDR2 YSYEKL. V shed 3 bases, J shed 3 bases, and the junction held 6 bases outside the gene matches. The CDR3 protein is CASSQWQGADTEAFF. The DNA for the CDR3 is TGCGCCAGCAGCCAGTGGCAGGGGGCGGACACTGAAGCTTTCTTT.